This record looks at one T cell receptor (beta chain) sequence and its context. The data were obtained in a study of blood T cell repertoires in COVID-19. Study-level information: The analysed material was cDNA or gDNA that came from T cells, B-cell-depleted T cells, or PBMCs.

Here immunoSEQ multiplex PCR was the method, and the copy in TCRdb shows in-frame clones only, minus some. The table has around 170,000 clones, around 86% seen once. This receptor was obtained from a young woman who had recovered from COVID-19. Sequenced material: PBMCs or T cells enriched from blood (not recorded which).

The CDR3 DNA reads as TGTGCCAGCAGTTTATCGTACAGGGCTGATTCACCCCTCCACTTT. It codes for CASSLSYRADSPLHF. This rearrangement joins TRBV27 to TRBJ1-6, with D possibly TRBD1 on 6 matching bases. V was shortened by 0 bases and J by 8 bases, with 11 bases between the two germline ends. This CDR3 contains 15 residues. CDR1 and CDR2 from the germline V gene are MNHEY and SMNVEV (reference sequence).